The 6 T cell receptor beta chains listed next were all sequenced from one sample in a study of T cell responses to AZD1222 COVID-19 vaccine. TCRdb keeps only in-frame clones here, not all; method: immunoSEQ multiplex PCR. The table lists under 150,000 clones, around nine tenths of them singletons. The sequenced sample was peripheral blood, obtained on day 0 of AZD1222 vaccination. The receptors originated from an adult in good health.

Remarks on this clone: Other DNA sequences in this specimen translate into the identical CDR3. The chain links TRBV24-1 to TRBJ2-7; D remains unclear. Germline V lookup: CDR1 KGHDR, CDR2 SFDVKD. This CDR3 is 13 amino acids long. Deletions cut 4 bases from V and 0 bases from J, with 6 bases between. The CDR3 region is CATSDPVSYEQYF. The CDR3, as DNA: TGTGCCACCAGTGACCCAGTCTCCTACGAGCAGTACTTC.

This chain joins TRBV9 and TRBJ1-4; 10 positions agree with TRBD1. With 4 bases clipped from V and 7 bases from J, the junction kept 10 bases outside the gene matches. Germline-derived CDR1 and CDR2 are SGDLS and YYNGEE. This CDR3 is built from 16 residues. The CDR3 spells CASSPTGQGYREKLFF. CDR3 coding DNA: TGTGCCAGCAGCCCGACGGGACAGGGGTATCGTGAAAAACTGTTTTTT.

V and J are TRBV5-1 and TRBJ1-1, with D possibly matching TRBD1 (5 bases). The germline V gene encodes CDR1 SGHRS and CDR2 YFSETQ. The CDR3 is 13 amino acids. Trimming removed 5 bases from V and 6 bases from J, with 14 bases in between. The CDR3 sequence is CASRGPETAEAFF. CDR3 bases: TGCGCCAGCAGGGGGCCGGAGACGGCTGAAGCTTTCTTT. The full variable domain, completed using reference TRBV5-1 and TRBJ1-1, is KAGVTQTPRYLIKTRGQQVTLSCSPISGHRSVSWYQQTPGQGLQFLFEYFSETQRNKGNFPGRFSGRQFSNSRSEMNVSTLELGDSALYLCASRGPETAEAFFGQGTRLTVV.

This chain uses TRBV4-1 with TRBJ1-4, with TRBD1 matching over 9 bases. This CDR3 comprises 15 residues. V lost 2 bases and J lost 5; bases outside the gene matches: 3. Germline V gene lookup returns CDR1 MGHRA and CDR2 YSYEKL. The CDR3 here is CASSQTGTGNEKLFF. The CDR3 nucleotides are TGCGCCAGCAGCCAAACCGGGACAGGGAATGAAAAACTGTTTTTT.

The chain employs TRBV30 and TRBJ2-3; D is perhaps TRBD2 (5 bases). The CDR3 covers 13 residues. Trimming stripped 4 bases from V and 4 bases from J, with 12 bases between. Per the germline V gene, CDR1 is GTSNPN and CDR2 is SVGIG (reference sequence). DNA of the CDR3: TGTGCCTGGACCGGACTTCCTTCAGATACGCAGTATTTT. This sequence encodes CAWTGLPSDTQYF.

V gene TRBV3-1 (or the pseudogene TRBV3-2) combines with J gene TRBJ1-3, with D unclear. The CDR3 spans 16 residues. V was clipped by 1 base and J by 0 bases, with 10 bases between them. Per the germline V gene, CDR1 is LGHDT and CDR2 is YNNKEL (reference sequence). The CDR3 nucleotides read TGTGCCAGCAGCCAAGCGGGCAGGACCTCTGGAAACACCATATATTTT. This translates into CASSQAGRTSGNTIYF.